The 5 T cell receptor beta chains given below trace back to one sample, sequenced in a study of T cell changes during pregnancy in multiple sclerosis. Generated by immunoSEQ multiplex PCR, the TCRdb table keeps only in-frame clones and is missing some. The repertoire holds 30,000 to 40,000 clones, with more than 75% as singletons. The sequencing here drew on CD8+ T cells from peripheral blood mononuclear cells, taken in the third trimester of pregnancy. The origin of the receptors is a female donor with multiple sclerosis, enrolled in a pregnancy study.

The chain has TRBV27 and TRBJ2-7, with 10 bases fitting TRBD1. Losses at the gene ends were 5 bases for V and 7 bases for J; bases not matched to a gene: 8. CDR1 is MNHEY, CDR2 SMNVEV, per germline (reference sequence). The CDR3 has 14 amino acids. The CDR3 DNA reads as TGTGCCAGCAGTACCTGGACAGGGGGAAGGGAGCAGTACTTC. Its protein is CASSTWTGGREQYF.

The chain has TRBV13 and TRBJ1-6, with D perhaps matching TRBD1 (6 bases). V lost 8 bases and J lost 10, with 12 bases in between. This CDR3 is 12 amino acids long. Per germline, CDR1 PRHDT and CDR2 FYEKMQ (reference sequence). The CDR3 reads CASEERGSPLHF. CDR3 nucleotide sequence: TGTGCCAGCGAAGAGAGGGGGTCACCCCTCCACTTT.

The chain recombines TRBV7-8 with TRBJ2-7; D is perhaps TRBD1 (6 bases). The ends were cut back, 5 bases at V and 4 bases at J, with 12 bases in the middle. The CDR3 totals 13 residues. Germline V gene lookup returns CDR1 SGHVS and CDR2 FQNEAQ. The CDR3 coding sequence is TGTGCCAGCAGCCCGACGACAGGATACGAGCAGTACTTC. Protein product: CASSPTTGYEQYF.

V and J are TRBV2 and TRBJ2-7, with TRBD1 matching 7 bases. The V segment lost 8 bases and the J segment 3 bases; nucleotides outside the gene matches: 10. CDR1 is SNHLY, CDR2 FYNNEI, per germline. The CDR3 is 14 residues long. The CDR3 DNA reads TGTGCCAGCGGACAGAGGACAGGAGTCTACGAGCAGTACTTC. It specifies CASGQRTGVYEQYF.

With respect to this clone: The junction departs from germline at one end; a sequencing error may be responsible. The rearrangement links TRBV4-1 to TRBJ1-6; weak D call: TRBD1 (6 bases). CDR1 is MGHRA, CDR2 YSYEKL, per germline. There are 18 residues in the CDR3. The CDR3 DNA follows: TGCGCCAGCAGCGAAATCCGGGCCCAGGGGTTCTATAGTTCACCCCTCCACTTT. This codes for CASSEIRAQGFYSSPLHF.